Detailed here is one TCR beta chain. Its antigen is undetermined. UMIs were added to TCR cDNA along with a universal primer site when it was made by 5'RACE template switching. TCRdb re-called the 5' RACE reads through MiXCR, storing one row per CDR3 protein. The sample has hundreds of thousands of distinct CDR3 sequences; around a fifth are singletons. The record originates from a study of T cells after yellow fever vaccination. In the study overall: When fractions had low cell numbers, they were prepared with SMART-Seq v4 Ultra Low Input. Overall study results and limits: Weaker, the secondary response peaked sooner, at day 5 versus 15.

This CDR3 has 13 amino acids. Germline V gene sequence: CDR1 MNHEY, CDR2 SVGEGT. V shed 2 bases and J shed 6 bases, with 11 bases lying between them. This specimen was PBMCs, taken about 21 days after the first yellow fever vaccination. The chain employs TRBV6-2 or TRBV6-3 and TRBJ2-7, with TRBD1 as a possible D gene (6 bases). The receptor's source is a man aged 18 to 30 who received the YFV17D yellow fever vaccine. The DNA for the CDR3 is TGTGCCAGCAGTTACAACAGGGCAGGCGAGCAGTACGTC. This encodes CASSYNRAGEQYV.